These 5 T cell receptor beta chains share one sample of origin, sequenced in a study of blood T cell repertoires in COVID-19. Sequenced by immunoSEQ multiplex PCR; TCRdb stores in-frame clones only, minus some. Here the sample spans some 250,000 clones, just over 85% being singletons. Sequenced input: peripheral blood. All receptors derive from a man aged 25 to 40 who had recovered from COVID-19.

CDR3 in amino acids: CASSWRRGEGKNIQYF. CDR3 nucleotide sequence: TGTGCCAGCAGCTGGCGGAGGGGCGAAGGCAAAAACATTCAGTACTTC. The rearrangement links TRBV11-2 to TRBJ2-4; D possibly corresponds to TRBD2 (6 bases). The germline V gene has CDR1 SGHAT and CDR2 FQNNGV. CDR3 length equals 16 residues. V lost 4 bases to trimming and J lost 3 bases, with 16 bases between them.

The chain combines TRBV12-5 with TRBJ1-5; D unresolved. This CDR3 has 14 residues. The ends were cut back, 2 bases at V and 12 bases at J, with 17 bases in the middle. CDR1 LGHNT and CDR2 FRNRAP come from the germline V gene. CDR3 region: CASGLSFREAIQHF. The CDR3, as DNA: TGTGCTAGTGGTTTGTCATTTAGGGAGGCGATCCAGCATTTT.

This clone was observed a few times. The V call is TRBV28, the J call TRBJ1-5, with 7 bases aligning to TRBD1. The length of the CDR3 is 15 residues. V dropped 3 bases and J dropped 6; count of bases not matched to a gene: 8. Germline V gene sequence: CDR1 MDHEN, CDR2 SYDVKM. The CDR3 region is CASSFPQGVGQPQHF. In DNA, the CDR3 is TGTGCCAGCAGTTTTCCCCAGGGGGTTGGTCAGCCCCAGCATTTT.

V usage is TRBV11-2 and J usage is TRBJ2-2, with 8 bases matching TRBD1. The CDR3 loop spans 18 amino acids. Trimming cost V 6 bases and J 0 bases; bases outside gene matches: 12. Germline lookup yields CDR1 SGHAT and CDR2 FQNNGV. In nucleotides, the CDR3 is TGTGCCAGCAGTGGGGGAGACAGGGGAGATACGAACACCGGGGAGCTGTTTTTT. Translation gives CASSGGDRGDTNTGELFF.

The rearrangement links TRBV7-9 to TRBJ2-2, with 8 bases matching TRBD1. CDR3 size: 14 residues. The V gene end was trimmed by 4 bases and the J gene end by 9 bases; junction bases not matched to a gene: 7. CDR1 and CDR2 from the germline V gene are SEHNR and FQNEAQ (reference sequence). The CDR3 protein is CASSSTTGVRELFF. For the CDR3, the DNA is TGTGCCAGCAGCTCGACGACAGGGGTTAGGGAGCTGTTTTTT.